This T cell receptor beta chain was recovered during a study of Ad26.COV2.S vaccination and SARS-CoV-2 variants (dated by TCRdb to 2020 to 2023). Background on the whole study: Donors in the vaccine arm were drawn from COV1001, a multicentre, randomized, double-blind, placebo-controlled phase I-IIa trial testing Ad26.COV2.S in healthy adults. The TCR-sequenced set comprised approximately 32 samples: roughly 19 Ad26.COV2.S vaccine recipients, 5 placebo recipients and 8 SARS-CoV-2 convalescent individuals. Investigators remained blinded to trial group allocation during experiments and outcome assessment. Trial participants were randomized into five groups of five, in which low-dose or high-dose Ad26.COV2.S was given once or twice, or placebo was given on both occasions. Ad26.COV2.S was administered intramuscularly at 5 x 10^10 or 1 x 10^11 viral particles, either as a single shot or as two shots given 56 days apart. TCRbeta repertoire sequencing was used to assess the specificity and breadth of SARS-CoV-2-reactive T cell receptors after Ad26.COV2.S vaccination.

CDR1 and CDR2 are drawn from the germline V gene: ENHRY, SYGVKD. The CDR3 has 16 amino acids, counting the end cysteine and phenylalanine. The read is trimmed to its CDR3 DNA, 48 bases read in frame from base 1. For this chain, trimming is 6 bases at the V end and 5 bases at the J end, and the number of junction bases without a gene match is 13. What the work shows at the level of the full study, not this receptor alone: The authors noted that the TCR breadth and depth analyses may have underestimated total T cell responses. Vaccine and placebo recipients had similar non-spike TCR breadth, a finding consistent with the vaccine containing only spike. Compared with placebo recipients, Ad26.COV2.S recipients showed higher spike-specific TCR breadth (P = 0.0014). After vaccination, substantial breadth of spike-specific CD8+ and CD4+ T cell responses was reported. Comparing responses between vaccine doses or regimens was not something the study was powered to do.

The immunoSEQ Assay was the method used to sequence TCRbeta CDR3 regions. After extraction, genomic DNA underwent amplification by bias-controlled multiplex PCR, followed by high-throughput sequencing. The authors' pipeline ran thus. To quantify the absolute abundance of every unique TCRbeta CDR3 region, sequences were collapsed and filtered. Usable DNA was measured by amplifying reference genes present in all nucleated cells, and TCRbeta template counts were normalized to that usable DNA to estimate T cell fraction. Repertoire TCRs were annotated as SARS-CoV-2-specific by exact matching of V gene, CDR3 amino acid sequence and J gene to a known reactive TCR set. The reference SARS-CoV-2 TCR set came from MIRA and was filtered for enrichment in COVID-19-positive ImmuneCODE repertoires, removing public or cross-reactive TCRs. Based on the MIRA antigens, annotated TCRs were further analysed at the level of specific ORF or position within ORF. Breadth was defined as the number of annotated unique rearrangements divided by the total number of unique productive rearrangements, and depth was defined as the summed frequency of the annotated unique rearrangements. Group comparisons of TCR breadth used two-sided Wilcoxon rank-sum tests. The table was pulled from immuneACCESS by TCRdb, which kept in-frame rearrangements only. Such tables lose some clones; where checked, under half of the loss comes from unresolved V genes, and the rest has no known cause. The V and J calls and clone size were taken over from that table, and D and trimming were inferred from the DNA. The sample data list over 450,000 clones, and 70% to 90% of these were observed just once. The ten most abundant clones make up 1.7% of the sample.

Taken with the paper, the label for treatment or condition translates to: 15 to 20 received Ad26.COV2.S at low or high dose, single or two shots; a few received placebo; per-sample allocation not given. Repertoires of vaccine and placebo recipients were sequenced from samples taken on day 63 after the first injection. Cohort 1b enrolled fewer than 30 adults aged 18-55 years at a single site in Boston, USA, between 29 July and 7 August 2020. As a vaccine, Ad26.COV2.S was a replication-incompetent adenovirus type 26 vector that expressed a prefusion-stabilized SARS-CoV-2 spike protein derived from the original Wuhan strain. Details on this clone: This receptor's antigen is unknown. Base qualities are not at hand, and no much larger clone is one base apart.

This chain joins TRBV10-3 to TRBJ2-3; the central 8 bases match TRBD2. The receptor was isolated from a person aged 18-65 years who received the Ad26.COV2.S COVID-19 vaccine or a placebo. Material: peripheral blood, obtained in a trial of Ad26.COV2.S vaccine versus placebo. CDR3 protein: CAIRVAGQIGGDTQYF. The DNA reads as follows: TGTGCCATCAGGGTAGCGGGACAAATCGGCGGAGATACGCAGTATTTT.